This T cell receptor (beta chain) was obtained from a study of blood T cell repertoires in COVID-19. The CDR3 consists of 16 residues. Germline lookup yields CDR1 SEHNR and CDR2 FQNEAQ (reference sequence). V was trimmed by 1 base and J by 7 bases, leaving 14 bases between them. In the original workflow: Quantification of nucleated cells was approximated via reference gene primer amplification. TCRdb keeps only in-frame clones here, not all; method: immunoSEQ multiplex PCR. V and J calls and clone size come straight from that table; D and trimming were deduced from the DNA. The sample has roughly 200,000 clones; about 81% are singletons. All enrollees were roughly 18 to 100 years old and from roughly 22 US areas. Cohort 3 donors counted as recovered after two negative PCRs, clearance, or resolved symptoms.

Sequenced material: PBMCs or T cells enriched from blood (not recorded which). This chain links TRBV7-9 with TRBJ1-6; the D is unclear. This receptor was taken from a man aged 40-49 years who had recovered from COVID-19. CDR3 residues: CASSLGLSTGNSPLHF. For the CDR3, the DNA is TGTGCCAGCAGCTTAGGACTCTCAACGGGGAATTCACCCCTCCACTTT.